This record concerns one TCR beta chain sequence. The CDR3 extends over 12 amino acids. Per germline, CDR1 SGHRS and CDR2 YFSETQ. Trimming took off 4 bases at V and 5 bases at J, with 10 bases between the two ends. The sample originates from a study of CD8 T cells in Susac syndrome. With random hexamers, reverse transcription was performed on about 0.5 to 1 ug of RNA. One entry per CDR3 protein, called by TCRdb with MiXCR from the immunoSEQ multiplex PCR reads. Here the sample spans about 80,000 distinct CDR3 sequences, 96% being singletons. J is TRBJ2-7 and V is TRBV5-1; D not resolved. The sample comprised CD8+ T cells from PBMCs. The source is a human donor with Susac syndrome. The DNA for the CDR3 is TGCGCCAGCAGCATAAACTTTGACGAGCAGTACTTC. The encoded protein is CASSINFDEQYF.